This passage covers 6 T cell receptor beta chains from one sample sequenced in a study of blood T cell repertoires in COVID-19. Profiled with immunoSEQ multiplex PCR; TCRdb holds only in-frame clones, not every one. The sample consists of tens of thousands of clones, around nine tenths of them appearing once. Source material: peripheral blood. The source is a woman aged 80 or over with active or convalescent COVID-19.

The rearrangement links TRBV7-9 to TRBJ2-3; D is possibly TRBD1 (6 bases). Germline lookup yields CDR1 SEHNR and CDR2 FQNEAQ (reference sequence). The CDR3 has 17 residues. The germline V and J ends were trimmed by 4 bases and 7 bases, with 24 bases remaining between them. The CDR3 bases are TGTGCCAGCAGCTCCGTCGTTTTGGGGACGAGGGGGAATACGCAGTATTTT. The encoded protein is CASSSVVLGTRGNTQYF.

The chain has TRBV11-3 and TRBJ2-4; D remains unclear. Trimming left V 4 bases short and J 12 bases short, with 4 bases between. The germline gives CDR1 SGHNT, CDR2 YENEEA. The CDR3 is 9 amino acids. The CDR3, as DNA: TGTGCCAGCAGCTCCCGTCAGTACTTC. Amino acid sequence: CASSSRQYF.

On this clone itself: Sequence at one end of the junction differs from germline and may be a read error. This chain uses TRBV9 with TRBJ1-6; TRBD1 might be the D (6 bases). Germline CDR1 SGDLS, CDR2 YYNGEE. The CDR3 extends over 17 amino acids. The CDR3 is CARSVGRGGRGNSPLHF. The CDR3 region has the DNA TGTGCCCGCAGCGTAGGTCGGGGGGGCAGGGGTAATTCACCCCTCCACTTT.

V usage is TRBV15 and J usage is TRBJ1-3; D is unclear. Trimming cost V 8 bases and J 0 bases, with 5 bases left between them. This CDR3 region has 12 residues. From germline, CDR1 is LNHNV and CDR2 YYDKDF (reference sequence). CDR3 residues: CATRSSGNTIYF. In DNA form, the CDR3 reads TGTGCCACCCGTAGCTCTGGAAACACCATATATTTT.

V usage is TRBV9 and J usage is TRBJ2-6, with D perhaps matching TRBD1 (6 bases). Trimming removed 7 bases from V and 0 bases from J, with 8 bases in between. Germline V CDR1 and CDR2: SGDLS, YYNGEE. The CDR3 spans 14 residues. CDR3 DNA: TGTGCCAGCGGCAGGGGCTCTGGGGCCAACGTCCTGACTTTC. Translated, it gives CASGRGSGANVLTF.

This chain joins TRBV20-1 and TRBJ1-2, with D hard to call. This CDR3 comprises 13 residues. Germline V gene data show CDR1 as DFQATT and CDR2 as SNEGSKA (reference sequence). Trimming pared 3 bases from V and 8 bases from J, leaving 16 bases between. This chain's CDR3 is CSASSQTLHGYTF. The CDR3 DNA reads TGCAGTGCTAGTAGTCAGACTCTCCACGGCTACACCTTC.